The present T cell receptor (beta chain) was sequenced within a study of regulatory T cells in long-lasting Graves disease. Construction of the TCR beta libraries employed iRepertoire HTBI primers in conjunction with Arm-PCR of CDR3 regions. TCRdb redid the calling of the multiplex PCR reads with MiXCR, one entry per CDR3 protein. The sample lists over 650,000 distinct CDR3 sequences, 25% to 30% occurring once. General study results and limits: Newly diagnosed patients shared about a thousand public clonotypes; persistent patients shared around 2,500. Newly diagnosed disease favored TRBV20-1 and TRBJ2-1 over persistent disease. With a small sample size, accuracy may have been reduced.

In this sample, this clonotype turned up many times. Its target is not known. The V and J ends lost 6 bases and 8 bases, in that order; junction bases with no gene match: 11. This CDR3 region has 16 residues. Sample time point: persistent/refractory GD, antithyroid drugs over 5 years with positive TRAb. Scientists built the TCR library using RNA that was extracted from PBMCs. The receptor comes from a female donor with Graves disease. Sequencing used peripheral blood mononuclear cells (PBMCs), obtained when the disease was refractory, from a patient treated with antithyroid drugs. The chain is built from TRBV12-3 or TRBV12-4 and TRBJ1-5; 12 nucleotides match TRBD1. The CDR3 is CASSKGTGGPWEPQHF. CDR3 DNA sequence: TGTGCCAGCAGCAAAGGGACAGGGGGCCCATGGGAGCCCCAGCATTTT.